This is a list of T cell receptor beta chains from one sample in a study of identical twins. Each CDR3 protein gets one entry after TCRdb re-called the 5' RACE reads with MiXCR. In the table there are 200,000 to 300,000 distinct CDR3 sequences, roughly a tenth of which are singletons. Sequencing was carried out using memory T cells sorted from blood. These receptor sequences come from a man over 45 in good health. The CDR3 runs from the conserved cysteine through the conserved F or W. Each record gives: J gene, clone size, D gene, V gene, CDR3 DNA, CDR3 protein. The D gene is left open where the match is weak. A clone size is listed for some rows: how often the clone was seen (once, few, many), or a class if it is expanded.

j_call: TRBJ2-3; clone_size: many; d_call: TRBD1; v_call: TRBV24-1; cdr3_nt: TGTGCCACCAGTGATCCGGGACAGGGGGTCACAGATACGCAGTATTTT; cdr3_aa: CATSDPGQGVTDTQYF
j_call: TRBJ2-1; clone_size: .; d_call: TRBD2; v_call: TRBV5-1; cdr3_nt: TGCGCCAGCAGCCAGAGCGGGGGGCATAACAATGAGCAGTTCTTC; cdr3_aa: CASSQSGGHNNEQFF
j_call: TRBJ2-3; clone_size: many; d_call: .; v_call: TRBV11-2; cdr3_nt: TGTGCCAGCAGCTTAGGAGTAGGGTCAGAAGCCTCTAGCACAGATACGCAGTATTTT; cdr3_aa: CASSLGVGSEASSTDTQYF
j_call: TRBJ1-5; clone_size: few; d_call: .; v_call: TRBV7-2; cdr3_nt: TGTGCCAGCAGCTTGGAAGGGGGTGGGGACAATCAGCCCCAGCATTTT; cdr3_aa: CASSLEGGGDNQPQHF
j_call: TRBJ2-1; clone_size: .; d_call: TRBD2; v_call: TRBV6-5; cdr3_nt: TGTGCCAGCAGTTTCGAGCGGGGTTGGAATGAGCAGTTCTTC; cdr3_aa: CASSFERGWNEQFF
j_call: TRBJ2-2; clone_size: .; d_call: .; v_call: TRBV4-3; cdr3_nt: TGCGCCAGCAGCCAGAACTTGAATAGGGCGACCGGGGAGCTGTTTTTT; cdr3_aa: CASSQNLNRATGELFF
j_call: TRBJ2-5; clone_size: few; d_call: TRBD1; v_call: TRBV15; cdr3_nt: TGTGCCACCAGCAGCGGGACAGGGTTAGGAGAGACCCAGTACTTC; cdr3_aa: CATSSGTGLGETQYF
j_call: TRBJ1-4; clone_size: many; d_call: TRBD1; v_call: TRBV20-1; cdr3_nt: TGCAGTGCCATCGCCGGGACAGGGGTTGAAAAACTGTTTTTT; cdr3_aa: CSAIAGTGVEKLFF
j_call: TRBJ2-2; clone_size: few; d_call: TRBD1; v_call: TRBV28; cdr3_nt: TGTGCCAGCAGAGCCTCCGGGACAGACACCGGGGAGCTGTTTTTT; cdr3_aa: CASRASGTDTGELFF
j_call: TRBJ1-4; clone_size: many; d_call: .; v_call: TRBV12-3/TRBV12-4; cdr3_nt: TGTGCCAGCACCGTTTGGGGGATAGGGGAAAAACTGTTTTTT; cdr3_aa: CASTVWGIGEKLFF
j_call: TRBJ2-1; clone_size: .; d_call: .; v_call: TRBV30; cdr3_nt: TGTGCCTGGAGTGTAGGTCTCGGAAACAATGAGCAGTTCTTC; cdr3_aa: CAWSVGLGNNEQFF
j_call: TRBJ2-3; clone_size: many; d_call: .; v_call: TRBV6-2/TRBV6-3; cdr3_nt: TGTGGCGGGTCCCAAGGAGGTGCAGATACGCAGTATTTT; cdr3_aa: CGGSQGGADTQYF
j_call: TRBJ2-2; clone_size: few; d_call: .; v_call: TRBV24-1; cdr3_nt: TGTGCCACCAGTGATTTTGGGGTGAACACCGGGGAGCTGTTTTTT; cdr3_aa: CATSDFGVNTGELFF
j_call: TRBJ2-3; clone_size: .; d_call: TRBD2; v_call: TRBV6-5; cdr3_nt: TGTGCCAGCAGTTACTCTCACGCGGGGGGCACAGATACGCAGTATTTT; cdr3_aa: CASSYSHAGGTDTQYF
j_call: TRBJ1-1; clone_size: .; d_call: .; v_call: TRBV14; cdr3_nt: TGTGCCAGCAGCCCCAACCTAGGACCCCATCGGAAGAACACTGAAGCTTTCTTT; cdr3_aa: CASSPNLGPHRKNTEAFF
j_call: TRBJ2-5; clone_size: many; d_call: .; v_call: TRBV7-2; cdr3_nt: TGTGCCAGCAGCAATACGTTGGTTCAAGAGACCCAGTACTTC; cdr3_aa: CASSNTLVQETQYF
j_call: TRBJ1-5; clone_size: few; d_call: .; v_call: TRBV11-3; cdr3_nt: TGTGCCAGCAGCTTATCGGGAGACAGTAGCAATCAGCCCCAGCATTTT; cdr3_aa: CASSLSGDSSNQPQHF
j_call: TRBJ1-4; clone_size: many; d_call: TRBD1; v_call: TRBV12-3/TRBV12-4; cdr3_nt: TGTGCCAGCAGCATCGGACAGGGCGATGAAAAACTGTTTTTT; cdr3_aa: CASSIGQGDEKLFF
j_call: TRBJ2-6; clone_size: many; d_call: TRBD1; v_call: TRBV6-2/TRBV6-3; cdr3_nt: TGTGCCAGCAGTTACTCGAGCAGGGGGCACTTCTCTGGGGCCAACGTCCTGACTTTC; cdr3_aa: CASSYSSRGHFSGANVLTF
j_call: TRBJ1-1; clone_size: few; d_call: TRBD1; v_call: TRBV12-3/TRBV12-4; cdr3_nt: TGTGCCAGCAGTTCCCGGGACAGGGAAGCTTTCTTT; cdr3_aa: CASSSRDREAFF
j_call: TRBJ2-3; clone_size: many; d_call: TRBD2; v_call: TRBV11-2; cdr3_nt: TGTGCCAGCAGCTTATGGACTAGCGGGAGTTCAGATACGCAGTATTTT; cdr3_aa: CASSLWTSGSSDTQYF
j_call: TRBJ2-3; clone_size: many; d_call: TRBD2; v_call: TRBV20-1; cdr3_nt: TGCAGTGCTTTTTCCGGGGGGGGCCCCAACACAGATACGCAGTATTTT; cdr3_aa: CSAFSGGGPNTDTQYF
j_call: TRBJ1-5; clone_size: many; d_call: .; v_call: TRBV4-2; cdr3_nt: TGTGCCAGCAGCCAATACGTCCGGGGACCGATCAATCAGCCCCAGCATTTT; cdr3_aa: CASSQYVRGPINQPQHF
j_call: TRBJ2-2; clone_size: many; d_call: TRBD1; v_call: TRBV5-1; cdr3_nt: TGCGCCAGCAGCTTGTCGACAGGGCTGAACACCGGGGAGCTGTTTTTT; cdr3_aa: CASSLSTGLNTGELFF
j_call: TRBJ1-2; clone_size: many; d_call: .; v_call: TRBV3-1; cdr3_nt: TGTGCCAGCAGCCACCCCGAAGGGTATGGCTACACCTTC; cdr3_aa: CASSHPEGYGYTF
j_call: TRBJ2-3; clone_size: many; d_call: .; v_call: TRBV28; cdr3_nt: TGTGCCAGCAGTCAAGGGGGGGCGCAGGCTACGCAGTATTTT; cdr3_aa: CASSQGGAQATQYF
j_call: TRBJ2-1; clone_size: .; d_call: TRBD1; v_call: TRBV7-2; cdr3_nt: TGTGCCAGCAGCCGGGACAGGGACAATGAGCAGTTCTTC; cdr3_aa: CASSRDRDNEQFF
j_call: TRBJ2-3; clone_size: many; d_call: .; v_call: TRBV4-2; cdr3_nt: TGTGCCAGCAGCCAAGAGACTTCCCCCAACCTTGTTGATACGCAGTATTTT; cdr3_aa: CASSQETSPNLVDTQYF
j_call: TRBJ1-2; clone_size: many; d_call: TRBD1; v_call: TRBV6-1; cdr3_nt: TGTGCCAGCAGGGTACAGGGGGCTGGCGACTATGGCTACACCTTC; cdr3_aa: CASRVQGAGDYGYTF
j_call: TRBJ2-2; clone_size: .; d_call: .; v_call: TRBV9; cdr3_nt: TGTGCCAGCAGCCAACAGGGAGGGTGGACCGGGGAGCTGTTTTTT; cdr3_aa: CASSQQGGWTGELFF
j_call: TRBJ2-7; clone_size: .; d_call: .; v_call: TRBV7-8; cdr3_nt: TGTGCCAGCAGCACCACCCTGGGAACCGACTACGAGCAGTACTTC; cdr3_aa: CASSTTLGTDYEQYF
j_call: TRBJ1-2; clone_size: few; d_call: .; v_call: TRBV10-1; cdr3_nt: TGCGCCAGCAGTGAGTCGCGGGATAACTATGGCTACACCTTC; cdr3_aa: CASSESRDNYGYTF
j_call: TRBJ1-2; clone_size: many; d_call: .; v_call: TRBV6-5; cdr3_nt: TGTGCCAGCAGTTACGGACAGAACAGTTATGGCTACACCTTC; cdr3_aa: CASSYGQNSYGYTF
j_call: TRBJ1-4; clone_size: .; d_call: .; v_call: TRBV18; cdr3_nt: TGTGCCAGCTCATCGGACACTAATGAAAAACTGTTTTTT; cdr3_aa: CASSSDTNEKLFF
j_call: TRBJ1-3; clone_size: .; d_call: .; v_call: TRBV25-1; cdr3_nt: TGTGCCAGCAGTGGCAATCATCGCTCTGGAAACACCATATGTTTT; cdr3_aa: CASSGNHRSGNTICF
j_call: TRBJ1-1; clone_size: .; d_call: .; v_call: TRBV3-1; cdr3_nt: TGTGCCAGCACCCCAGGAGTGAACACTGAAGCTTTCTTT; cdr3_aa: CASTPGVNTEAFF
j_call: TRBJ2-1; clone_size: few; d_call: TRBD2; v_call: TRBV19; cdr3_nt: TGTGCCAGTAGTATTCGGGGTAGTCTAGCGGAAGGAAATGAGCAGTTCTTC; cdr3_aa: CASSIRGSLAEGNEQFF
j_call: TRBJ2-1; clone_size: many; d_call: TRBD2; v_call: TRBV29-1; cdr3_nt: TGCAGCGTTAGTACCCAGCGGGGCTACAATGAGCAGTTCTTC; cdr3_aa: CSVSTQRGYNEQFF
j_call: TRBJ2-3; clone_size: few; d_call: .; v_call: TRBV6-2/TRBV6-3; cdr3_nt: TGTGCCAGCAGTCGACCCTTCGATAGCACAGATACGCAGTATTTT; cdr3_aa: CASSRPFDSTDTQYF
j_call: TRBJ1-1; clone_size: many; d_call: .; v_call: TRBV7-9; cdr3_nt: TGTGCCAGCAGCTTAGCTCAGGGGCTACGGACTGAAGCTTTCTTT; cdr3_aa: CASSLAQGLRTEAFF
j_call: TRBJ2-7; clone_size: .; d_call: .; v_call: TRBV27; cdr3_nt: TGTGCCAGCAGTTTAGGTGGCCGATCCTACGAGCAGTACTTC; cdr3_aa: CASSLGGRSYEQYF
j_call: TRBJ2-1; clone_size: many; d_call: TRBD2; v_call: TRBV5-1; cdr3_nt: TGCGCCAGCAGCTTGGTCGGGGGAGGGCGGGCAGAGGAGCAGTTCTTC; cdr3_aa: CASSLVGGGRAEEQFF
j_call: TRBJ2-5; clone_size: many; d_call: .; v_call: TRBV10-3; cdr3_nt: TGTGCCATCGGGACGGAGCAAGAGACCCAGTACTTC; cdr3_aa: CAIGTEQETQYF
j_call: TRBJ2-2; clone_size: many; d_call: TRBD1; v_call: TRBV20-1; cdr3_nt: TGCAGTGCTAGAGATTTGGGACAGGGTTTCAGGCAGCTGTTTTTT; cdr3_aa: CSARDLGQGFRQLFF
j_call: TRBJ2-2; clone_size: many; d_call: TRBD1; v_call: TRBV27; cdr3_nt: TGTGCCAGCAGACCCGGGACAGGGTTTCCCGGGGAGCTGTTTTTT; cdr3_aa: CASRPGTGFPGELFF
j_call: TRBJ2-5; clone_size: few; d_call: .; v_call: TRBV20-1; cdr3_nt: TGCAGTGCTAGAGATCAACGGGCAGAAGAGACCCAGTACTTC; cdr3_aa: CSARDQRAEETQYF
j_call: TRBJ2-3; clone_size: .; d_call: .; v_call: TRBV29-1; cdr3_nt: TGCAGCGTTGAAGAGCAGGGGCGCACAGATACGCAGTATTTT; cdr3_aa: CSVEEQGRTDTQYF
j_call: TRBJ1-2; clone_size: .; d_call: .; v_call: TRBV19; cdr3_nt: TGTGCCAGTAGTACAGGACAGATCCTCTATGGCTACACCTTC; cdr3_aa: CASSTGQILYGYTF
j_call: TRBJ2-7; clone_size: few; d_call: .; v_call: TRBV28; cdr3_nt: TGTGCCAGCAGAGATGGAGGCGGAACCTACGAGCAGTACTTC; cdr3_aa: CASRDGGGTYEQYF
j_call: TRBJ2-1; clone_size: many; d_call: .; v_call: TRBV28; cdr3_nt: TGTGCCAGCAGTATCCGAGGGGATGAGCAGTTCTTC; cdr3_aa: CASSIRGDEQFF
j_call: TRBJ2-3; clone_size: .; d_call: TRBD2; v_call: TRBV4-3; cdr3_nt: TGCGCCAGCAGCCAAGGGACTAGCGGGAGTGATACGCAGTATTTT; cdr3_aa: CASSQGTSGSDTQYF
j_call: TRBJ2-6; clone_size: once; d_call: TRBD1; v_call: TRBV11-2; cdr3_nt: TGTGCCAGCAGTCGTCGGACAGGGGGCGCGGGTGGGGCCAACGTCCTGACTTTC; cdr3_aa: CASSRRTGGAGGANVLTF
j_call: TRBJ2-2; clone_size: .; d_call: .; v_call: TRBV9; cdr3_nt: TGTGCCAGCAGCGTATCAGGGTTGGGTACCGGGGAGCTGTTTTTT; cdr3_aa: CASSVSGLGTGELFF